This T cell receptor (beta chain) originates from a study of blood T cell repertoires in COVID-19 (dated by TCRdb to the early 2020s). In the study overall: Samples covering the acute and convalescent phases of COVID-19 were provided by collaborators in the United States, Italy and Spain. The prospective study material was composed of cDNA or gDNA derived from T cells, B-cell-depleted T cells, or PBMCs. Subjects who had been exposed to COVID-19, were actively infected with it, or had recovered from it provided the deeply sampled blood TCRbeta repertoires that made up the dataset. The repertoires were made available in a free public database intended to serve as a resource for research on the immune response to SARS-CoV-2. Samples were obtained from the ongoing ImmuneRACE study (first 160 participants) and from 1,254 subjects provided by 6 global collaborators. The sample metadata nearly always contained a de-identified subject ID, COVID-19 status, age in years and sex. HLA class I and class II types, where available, came from metadata supplied by the sample provider rather than from assay-based typing.

TCRbeta CDR3 regions were amplified from genomic DNA by means of the immunoSEQ Assay, a bias-controlled multiplex PCR. On the authors' methods: The number of nucleated cells in each sample was estimated from the amplification of reference gene primers within the assay. Sequence reads were collapsed and filtered to measure the absolute abundance of every unique TCRbeta CDR3 rearrangement. For each sample, productive Simpson clonality was calculated as the square root of Simpson's diversity index across productive rearrangements. In TCRdb, the immuneACCESS table is reduced to in-frame sequences with V and J assigned. These tables do not hold every clone; where another copy was compared, an unresolved V gene accounts for under half, and the others remain unexplained. D and trimming come from the DNA, and the V and J calls and clone size come from that table. The sample includes about 64,000 clones, with 84% observed a single time. In total, the top ten clones hold roughly 5.6% of the sample.

The study at large found these results: Clinical and demographic metadata were provided uncurated, with the amount varying by source and participant.

Including cysteine and phenylalanine, the CDR3 has 15 amino acids. Only the CDR3 DNA stays, 45 bases, in frame from base 1. For CDR1 and CDR2, the germline V gene (reference sequence) lists MNHEY and SMNVEV. Trimming leaves V shorter by 2 bases and J shorter by 0 bases, with the junction holding 1 base beyond the gene matches. A note on this clone: Which antigen it targets is not known. Per-base quality was not reported, and no clone a single base away is much larger than it.

The collaborating institutions used their own protocols to collect whole blood in K2EDTA tubes. Collaborator samples were shipped for TCRbeta analysis as frozen whole blood, isolated PBMCs, or DNA extracted from either sample type. Source material: peripheral blood. The receptor comes from a woman aged 55-70 years with acute or convalescent COVID-19. In this chain, TRBV27 is recombined with TRBJ2-1; TRBD1 lines up with 7 middle nucleotides. At the DNA level, the sequence is TGTGCCAGCAGTTTAGGGGACAGCTCCTACAATGAGCAGTTCTTC. This gives the protein CASSLGDSSYNEQFF.